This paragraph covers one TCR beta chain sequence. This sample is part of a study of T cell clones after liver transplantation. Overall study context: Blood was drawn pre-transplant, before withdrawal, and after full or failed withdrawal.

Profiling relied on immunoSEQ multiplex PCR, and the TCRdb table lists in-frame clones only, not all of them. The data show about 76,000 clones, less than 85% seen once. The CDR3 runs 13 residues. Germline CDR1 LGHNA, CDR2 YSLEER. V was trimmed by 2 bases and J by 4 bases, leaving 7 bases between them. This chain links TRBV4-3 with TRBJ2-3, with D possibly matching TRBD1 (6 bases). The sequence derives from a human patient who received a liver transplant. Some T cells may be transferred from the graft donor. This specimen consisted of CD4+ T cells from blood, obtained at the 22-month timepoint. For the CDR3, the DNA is TGCGCCAGCAGCCAAAACAGGGCAGATACGCAGTATTTT. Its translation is CASSQNRADTQYF.